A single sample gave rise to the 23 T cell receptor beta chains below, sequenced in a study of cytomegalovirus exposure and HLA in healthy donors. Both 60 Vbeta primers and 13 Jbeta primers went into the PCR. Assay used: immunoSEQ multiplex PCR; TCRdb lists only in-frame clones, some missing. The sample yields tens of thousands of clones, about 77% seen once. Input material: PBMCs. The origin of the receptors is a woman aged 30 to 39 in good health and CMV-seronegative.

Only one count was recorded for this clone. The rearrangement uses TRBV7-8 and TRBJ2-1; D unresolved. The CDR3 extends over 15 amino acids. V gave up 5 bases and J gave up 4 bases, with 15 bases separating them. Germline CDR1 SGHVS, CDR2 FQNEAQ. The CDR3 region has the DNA TGTGCCAGCAGCATCAGGCCCCAGCAATACAATGAGCAGTTCTTC. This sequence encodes CASSIRPQQYNEQFF.

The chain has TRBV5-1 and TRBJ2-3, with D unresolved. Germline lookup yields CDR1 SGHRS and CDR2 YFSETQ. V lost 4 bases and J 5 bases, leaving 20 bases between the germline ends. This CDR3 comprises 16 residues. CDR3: CASSQLFDPSKDTQYF. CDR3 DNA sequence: TGCGCCAGCAGCCAACTCTTTGATCCCTCAAAAGATACGCAGTATTTT. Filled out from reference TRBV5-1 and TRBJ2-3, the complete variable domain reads KAGVTQTPRYLIKTRGQQVTLSCSPISGHRSVSWYQQTPGQGLQFLFEYFSETQRNKGNFPGRFSGRQFSNSRSEMNVSTLELGDSALYLCASSQLFDPSKDTQYFGPGTRLTVL.

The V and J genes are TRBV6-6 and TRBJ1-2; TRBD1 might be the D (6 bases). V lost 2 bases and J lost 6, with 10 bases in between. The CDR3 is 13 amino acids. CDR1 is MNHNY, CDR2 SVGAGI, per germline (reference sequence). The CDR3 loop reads CASSYASGDGYTF. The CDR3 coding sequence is TGTGCCAGCAGTTACGCGTCAGGGGATGGCTACACCTTC.

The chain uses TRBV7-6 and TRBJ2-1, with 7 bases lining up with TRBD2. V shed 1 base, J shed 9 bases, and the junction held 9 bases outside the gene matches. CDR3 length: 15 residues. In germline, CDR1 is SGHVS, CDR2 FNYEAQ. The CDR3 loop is CASSLGTAGAREQFF. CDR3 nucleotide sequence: TGTGCCAGCAGCTTAGGAACCGCGGGAGCACGTGAGCAGTTCTTC.

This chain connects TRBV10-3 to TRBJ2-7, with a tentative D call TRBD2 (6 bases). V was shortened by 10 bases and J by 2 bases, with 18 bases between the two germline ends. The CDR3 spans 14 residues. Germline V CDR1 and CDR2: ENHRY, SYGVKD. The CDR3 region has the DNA TGTGCCACCAGGGTGGGGGACTTCCCCTACGAGCAGTACTTC. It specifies CATRVGDFPYEQYF.

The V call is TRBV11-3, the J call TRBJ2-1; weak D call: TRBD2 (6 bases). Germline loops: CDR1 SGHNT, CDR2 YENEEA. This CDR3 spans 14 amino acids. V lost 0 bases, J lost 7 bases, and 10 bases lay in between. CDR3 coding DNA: TGTGCCAGCAGCTTAGAAACTAGCAGAAATGAGCAGTTCTTC. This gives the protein CASSLETSRNEQFF.

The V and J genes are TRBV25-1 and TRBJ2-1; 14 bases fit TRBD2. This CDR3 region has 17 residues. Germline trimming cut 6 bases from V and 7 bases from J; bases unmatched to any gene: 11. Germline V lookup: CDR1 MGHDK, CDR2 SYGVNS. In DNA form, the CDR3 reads TGTGCCAGCAGGGCTGGACTAGCGGGAGGTCTAGGGAATGAGCAGTTCTTC. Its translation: CASRAGLAGGLGNEQFF.

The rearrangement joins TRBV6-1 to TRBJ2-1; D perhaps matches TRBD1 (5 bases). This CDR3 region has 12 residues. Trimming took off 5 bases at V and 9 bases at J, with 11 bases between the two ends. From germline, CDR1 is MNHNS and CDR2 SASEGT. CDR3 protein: CASSLTGSEQFF. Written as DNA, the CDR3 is TGTGCCAGCAGTTTAACAGGTAGTGAGCAGTTCTTC.

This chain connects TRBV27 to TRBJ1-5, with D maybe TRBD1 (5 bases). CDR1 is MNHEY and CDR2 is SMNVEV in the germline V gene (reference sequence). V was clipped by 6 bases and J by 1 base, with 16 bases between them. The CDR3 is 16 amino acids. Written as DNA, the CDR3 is TGTGCCAGCAGGGGGAGGGGCGCGGGAAGCAATCAGCCCCAGCATTTT. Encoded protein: CASRGRGAGSNQPQHF.

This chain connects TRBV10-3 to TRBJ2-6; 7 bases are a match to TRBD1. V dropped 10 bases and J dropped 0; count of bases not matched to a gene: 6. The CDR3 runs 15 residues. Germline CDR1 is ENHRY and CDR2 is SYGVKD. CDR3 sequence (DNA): TGTGCCACCCGGGACAGTATCTCTGGGGCCAACGTCCTGACTTTC. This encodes CATRDSISGANVLTF.

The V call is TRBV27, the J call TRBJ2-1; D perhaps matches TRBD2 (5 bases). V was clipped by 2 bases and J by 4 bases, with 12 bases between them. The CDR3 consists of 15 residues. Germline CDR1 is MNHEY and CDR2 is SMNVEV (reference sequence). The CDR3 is CASSLGPRVYNEQFF. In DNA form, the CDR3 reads TGTGCCAGCAGTTTAGGGCCGCGGGTTTACAATGAGCAGTTCTTC.

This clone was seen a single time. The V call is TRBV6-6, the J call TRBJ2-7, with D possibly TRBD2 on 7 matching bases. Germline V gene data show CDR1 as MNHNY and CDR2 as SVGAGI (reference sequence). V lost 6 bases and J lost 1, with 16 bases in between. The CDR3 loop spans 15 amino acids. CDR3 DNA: TGTGCCAGCAGCCTTACAGGGAGGGGGTCCTACGAGCAGTACGTC. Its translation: CASSLTGRGSYEQYV.

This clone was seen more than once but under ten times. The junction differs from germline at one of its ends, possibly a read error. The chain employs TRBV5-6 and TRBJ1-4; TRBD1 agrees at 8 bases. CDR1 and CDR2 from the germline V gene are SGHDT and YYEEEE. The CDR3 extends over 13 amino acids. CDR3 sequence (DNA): TGTGCCAGCAGCGCTCGGGACAGGATAGCCCAACGGTTT. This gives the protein CASSARDRIAQRF.

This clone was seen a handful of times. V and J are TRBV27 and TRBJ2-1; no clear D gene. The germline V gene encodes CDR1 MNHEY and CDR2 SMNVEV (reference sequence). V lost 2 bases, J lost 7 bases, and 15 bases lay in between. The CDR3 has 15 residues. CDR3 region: CASSLSNYLGNEQFF. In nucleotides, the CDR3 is TGTGCCAGCAGTTTAAGTAACTATCTCGGGAATGAGCAGTTCTTC.

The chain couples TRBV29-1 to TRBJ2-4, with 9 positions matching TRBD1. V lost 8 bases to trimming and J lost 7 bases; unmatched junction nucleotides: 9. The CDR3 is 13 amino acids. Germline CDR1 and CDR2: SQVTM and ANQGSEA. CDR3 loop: CSCAGQGRNIQYF. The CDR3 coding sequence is TGCAGCTGCGCCGGACAGGGGAGGAACATTCAGTACTTC.

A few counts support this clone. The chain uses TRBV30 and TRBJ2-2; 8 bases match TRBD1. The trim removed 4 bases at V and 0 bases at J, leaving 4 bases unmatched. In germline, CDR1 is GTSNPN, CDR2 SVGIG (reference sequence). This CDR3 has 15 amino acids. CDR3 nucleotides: TGTGCCTGGAAGGGACAGGCGGCGAACACCGGGGAGCTGTTTTTT. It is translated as CAWKGQAANTGELFF.

The CDR3 sequence is CARTPPAVHNSPLHF. Written as DNA, the CDR3 is TGTGCCAGAACCCCCCCGGCGGTACATAATTCACCCCTCCACTTT. V usage is TRBV5-3 and J usage is TRBJ1-6; D is unclear. TRBV5-3 is classed as an ORF, of uncertain function. The CDR3 sequence is 15 residues long. V gave up 6 bases and J gave up 5 bases, with 15 bases separating them.

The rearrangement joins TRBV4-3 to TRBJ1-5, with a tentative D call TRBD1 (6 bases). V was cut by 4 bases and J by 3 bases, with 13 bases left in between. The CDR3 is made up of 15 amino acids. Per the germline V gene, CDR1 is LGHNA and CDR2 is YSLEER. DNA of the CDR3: TGCGCCAGCAGCCCCACTGCAGGGGTCAATCAGCCCCAGCATTTT. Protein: CASSPTAGVNQPQHF.

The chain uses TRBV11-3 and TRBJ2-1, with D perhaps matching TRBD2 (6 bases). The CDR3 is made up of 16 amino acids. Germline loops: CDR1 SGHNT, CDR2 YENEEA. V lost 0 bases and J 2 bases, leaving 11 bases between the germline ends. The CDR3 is CASSLEWRAPYNEQFF. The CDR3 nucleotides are TGTGCCAGCAGCTTAGAATGGAGGGCCCCCTACAATGAGCAGTTCTTC.

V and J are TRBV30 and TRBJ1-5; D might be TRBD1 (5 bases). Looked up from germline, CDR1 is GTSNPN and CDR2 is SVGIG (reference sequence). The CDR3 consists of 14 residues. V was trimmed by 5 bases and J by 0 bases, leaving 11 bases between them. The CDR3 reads CAWQDTISNQPQHF. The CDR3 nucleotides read TGTGCCTGGCAGGACACAATTAGCAATCAGCCCCAGCATTTT. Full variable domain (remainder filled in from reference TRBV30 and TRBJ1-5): SQTIHQWPATLVQPVGSPLSLECTVEGTSNPNLYWYRQAAGRGLQLLFYSVGIGQISSEVPQNLSASRPQDRQFILSSKKLLLSDSGFYLCAWQDTISNQPQHFGDGTRLSIL.

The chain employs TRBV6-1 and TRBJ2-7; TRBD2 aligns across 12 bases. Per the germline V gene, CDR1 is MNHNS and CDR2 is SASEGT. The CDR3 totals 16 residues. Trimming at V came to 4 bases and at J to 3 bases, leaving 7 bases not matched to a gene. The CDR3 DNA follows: TGTGCCAGCAGTGGCTACCTAGCGGGAGGGTTCTACGAGCAGTACTTC. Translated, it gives CASSGYLAGGFYEQYF.

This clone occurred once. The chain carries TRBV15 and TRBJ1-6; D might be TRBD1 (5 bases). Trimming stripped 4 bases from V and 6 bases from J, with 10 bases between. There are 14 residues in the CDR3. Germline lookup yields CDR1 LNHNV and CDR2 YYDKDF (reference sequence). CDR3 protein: CATSIRAANSPLHF. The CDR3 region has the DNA TGTGCCACCAGCATCAGGGCTGCTAATTCACCCCTCCACTTT.

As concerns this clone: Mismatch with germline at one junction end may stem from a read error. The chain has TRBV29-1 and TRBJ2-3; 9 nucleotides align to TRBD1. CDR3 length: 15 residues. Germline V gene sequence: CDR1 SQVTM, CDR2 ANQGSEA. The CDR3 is CSLDPGQGLTDTQYF. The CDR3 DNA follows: TGCAGCCTTGACCCGGGACAGGGACTCACAGATACGCAGTATTTT.